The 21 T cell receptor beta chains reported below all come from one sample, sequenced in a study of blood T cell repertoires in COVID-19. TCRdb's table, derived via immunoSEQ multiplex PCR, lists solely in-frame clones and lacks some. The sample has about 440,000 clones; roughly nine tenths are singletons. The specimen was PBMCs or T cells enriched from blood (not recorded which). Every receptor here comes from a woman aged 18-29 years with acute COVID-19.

The CDR3: CASSSISMGAEAFF. The CDR3 DNA is TGCGCCAGCAGCTCAATATCCATGGGGGCCGAAGCTTTCTTT. The V and J genes are TRBV5-1 and TRBJ1-1; D possibly corresponds to TRBD1 (6 bases). There are 14 residues in the CDR3. CDR1 and CDR2 (germline): SGHRS, YFSETQ. V was trimmed by 3 bases and J by 8 bases, leaving 17 bases between them.

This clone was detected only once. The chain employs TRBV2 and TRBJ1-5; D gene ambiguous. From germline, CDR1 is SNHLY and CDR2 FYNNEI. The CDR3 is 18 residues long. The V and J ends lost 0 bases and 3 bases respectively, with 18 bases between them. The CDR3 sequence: CASSEARFGGRVNQPQHF. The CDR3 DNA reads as TGTGCCAGCAGTGAAGCGCGCTTTGGCGGGAGGGTCAATCAGCCCCAGCATTTT.

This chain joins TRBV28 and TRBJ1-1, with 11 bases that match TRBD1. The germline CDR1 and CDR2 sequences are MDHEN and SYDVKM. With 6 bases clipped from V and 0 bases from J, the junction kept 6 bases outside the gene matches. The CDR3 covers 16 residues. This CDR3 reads CASRAGTGGMNTEAFF. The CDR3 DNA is TGTGCCAGCAGAGCCGGGACAGGGGGAATGAACACTGAAGCTTTCTTT.

CDR3 protein: CASSLRMPSRGNTETQYF. The CDR3 DNA is TGTGCCAGCAGTTTAAGGATGCCCTCCAGGGGGAATACAGAGACCCAGTACTTC. The chain links TRBV27 to TRBJ2-5, with 7 bases lining up with TRBD1. Germline V CDR1 and CDR2: MNHEY, SMNVEV (reference sequence). V trimming: 2 bases; J trimming: 4 bases; junction bases outside the gene matches: 16. The CDR3 totals 18 residues.

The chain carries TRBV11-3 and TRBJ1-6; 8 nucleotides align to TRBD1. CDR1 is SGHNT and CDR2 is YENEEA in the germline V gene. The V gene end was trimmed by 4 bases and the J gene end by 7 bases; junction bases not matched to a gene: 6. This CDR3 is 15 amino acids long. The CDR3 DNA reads TGTGCCAGCAGCTACCAGACAGGGGCAAATTCACCCCTCCACTTT. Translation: CASSYQTGANSPLHF.

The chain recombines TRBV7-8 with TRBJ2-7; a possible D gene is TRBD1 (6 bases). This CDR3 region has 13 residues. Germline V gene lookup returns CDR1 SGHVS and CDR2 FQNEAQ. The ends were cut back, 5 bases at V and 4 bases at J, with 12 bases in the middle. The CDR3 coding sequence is TGTGCCAGCAGCACCACAGGGAAATACGAGCAGTACTTC. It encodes CASSTTGKYEQYF.

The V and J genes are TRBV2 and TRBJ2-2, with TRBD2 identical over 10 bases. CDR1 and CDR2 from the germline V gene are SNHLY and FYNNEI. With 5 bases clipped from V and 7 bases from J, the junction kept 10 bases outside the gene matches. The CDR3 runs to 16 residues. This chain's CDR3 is CASSWSLAGMGGELFF. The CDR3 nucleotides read TGTGCCAGCAGTTGGTCACTAGCGGGGATGGGCGGGGAGCTGTTTTTT. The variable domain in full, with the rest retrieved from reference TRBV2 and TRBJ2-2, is EPEVTQTPSHQVTQMGQEVILRCVPISNHLYFYWYRQILGQKVEFLVSFYNNEISEKSEIFDDQFSVERPDGSNFTLKIRSTKLEDSAMYFCASSWSLAGMGGELFFGEGSRLTVL.

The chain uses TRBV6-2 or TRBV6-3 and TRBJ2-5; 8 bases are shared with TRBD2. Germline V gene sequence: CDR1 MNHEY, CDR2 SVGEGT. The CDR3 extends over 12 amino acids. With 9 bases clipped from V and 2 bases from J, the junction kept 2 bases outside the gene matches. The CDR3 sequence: CASSGTQETQYF. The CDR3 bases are TGTGCCAGTAGCGGGACACAAGAGACCCAGTACTTC.

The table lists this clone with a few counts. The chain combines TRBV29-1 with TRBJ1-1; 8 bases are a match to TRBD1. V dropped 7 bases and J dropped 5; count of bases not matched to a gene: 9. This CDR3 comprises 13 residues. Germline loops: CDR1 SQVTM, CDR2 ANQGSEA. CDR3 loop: CSAVDRARTEAFF. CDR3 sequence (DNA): TGCAGCGCCGTGGACAGGGCGCGGACTGAAGCTTTCTTT. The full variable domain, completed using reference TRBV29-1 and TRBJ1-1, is SAVISQKPSRDICQRGTSLTIQCQVDSQVTMMFWYRQQPGQSLTLIATANQGSEATYESGFVIDKFPISRPNLTFSTLTVSNMSPEDSSIYLCSAVDRARTEAFFGQGTRLTVV.

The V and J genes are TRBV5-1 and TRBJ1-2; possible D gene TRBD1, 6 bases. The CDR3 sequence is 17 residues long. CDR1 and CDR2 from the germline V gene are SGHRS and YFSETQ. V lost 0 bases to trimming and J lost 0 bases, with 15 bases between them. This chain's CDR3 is CASSLDGQRQTNYGYTF. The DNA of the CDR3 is TGCGCCAGCAGCTTGGACGGACAGAGACAAACTAACTATGGCTACACCTTC.

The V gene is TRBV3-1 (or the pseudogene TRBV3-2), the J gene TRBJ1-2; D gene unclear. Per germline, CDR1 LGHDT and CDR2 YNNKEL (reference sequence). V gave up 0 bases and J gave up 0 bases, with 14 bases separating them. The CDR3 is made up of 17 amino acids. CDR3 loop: CASSQDHEALANYGYTF. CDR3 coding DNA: TGTGCCAGCAGCCAAGATCACGAGGCACTAGCTAACTATGGCTACACCTTC.

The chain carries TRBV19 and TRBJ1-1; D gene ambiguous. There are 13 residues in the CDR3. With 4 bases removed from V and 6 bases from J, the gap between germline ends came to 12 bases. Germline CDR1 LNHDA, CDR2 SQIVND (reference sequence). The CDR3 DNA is TGTGCCAGTAGTAATTCAGGTACCGCTGAAGCTTTCTTT. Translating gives CASSNSGTAEAFF.

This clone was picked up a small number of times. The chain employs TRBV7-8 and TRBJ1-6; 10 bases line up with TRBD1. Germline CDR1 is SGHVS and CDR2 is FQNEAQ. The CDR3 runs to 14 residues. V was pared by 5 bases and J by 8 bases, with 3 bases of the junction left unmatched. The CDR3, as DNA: TGTGCCAGCAGCACCGGGACAGGGGATTCACCCCTCCACTTT. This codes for CASSTGTGDSPLHF.

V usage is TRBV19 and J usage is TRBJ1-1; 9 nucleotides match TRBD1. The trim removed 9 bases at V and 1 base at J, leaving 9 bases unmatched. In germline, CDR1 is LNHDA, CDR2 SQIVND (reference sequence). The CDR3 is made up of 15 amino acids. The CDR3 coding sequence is TGTGCCAGCTACGACAGGGGGTACGGGAACACTGAAGCTTTCTTT. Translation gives CASYDRGYGNTEAFF.

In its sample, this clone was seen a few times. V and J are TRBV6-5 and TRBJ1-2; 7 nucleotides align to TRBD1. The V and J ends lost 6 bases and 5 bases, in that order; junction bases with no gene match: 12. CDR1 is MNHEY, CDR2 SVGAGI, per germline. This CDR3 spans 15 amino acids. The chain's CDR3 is CASRTWDSDFYGYTF. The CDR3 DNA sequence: TGTGCCAGCAGAACTTGGGACAGTGACTTTTATGGCTACACCTTC.

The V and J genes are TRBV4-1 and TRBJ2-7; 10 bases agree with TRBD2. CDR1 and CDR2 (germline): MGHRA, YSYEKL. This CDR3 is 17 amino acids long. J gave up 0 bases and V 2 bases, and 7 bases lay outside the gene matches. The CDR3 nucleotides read TGCGCCAGCAGCCAATTTACTAGCGGGATTAGCTCCTACGAGCAGTACTTC. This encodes CASSQFTSGISSYEQYF.

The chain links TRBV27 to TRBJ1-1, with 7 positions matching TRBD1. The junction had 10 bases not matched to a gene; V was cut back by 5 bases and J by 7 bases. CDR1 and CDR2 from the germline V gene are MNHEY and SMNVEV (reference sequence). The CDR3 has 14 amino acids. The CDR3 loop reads CASSPHGRTGEAFF. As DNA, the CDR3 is TGTGCCAGCAGTCCCCACGGCAGGACAGGTGAAGCTTTCTTT.

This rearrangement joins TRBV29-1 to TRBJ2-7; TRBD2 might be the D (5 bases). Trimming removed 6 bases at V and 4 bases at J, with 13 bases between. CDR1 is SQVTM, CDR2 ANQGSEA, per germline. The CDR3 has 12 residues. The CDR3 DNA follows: TGCAGCGTCGGAGGTCGGGGTTACGAGCAGTACTTC. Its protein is CSVGGRGYEQYF.

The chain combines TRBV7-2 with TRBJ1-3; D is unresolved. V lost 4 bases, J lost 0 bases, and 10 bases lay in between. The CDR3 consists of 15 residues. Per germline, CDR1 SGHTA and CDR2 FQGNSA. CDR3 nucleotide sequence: TGTGCCAGCAGCTCCCAGCAGGCCTCTGGAAACACCATATATTTT. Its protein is CASSSQQASGNTIYF.

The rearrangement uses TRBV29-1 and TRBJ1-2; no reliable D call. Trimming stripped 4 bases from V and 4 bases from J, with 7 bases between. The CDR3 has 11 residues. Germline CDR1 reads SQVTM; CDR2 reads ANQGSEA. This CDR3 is CSVGQSYGYTF. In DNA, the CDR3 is TGCAGCGTTGGACAATCCTATGGCTACACCTTC.

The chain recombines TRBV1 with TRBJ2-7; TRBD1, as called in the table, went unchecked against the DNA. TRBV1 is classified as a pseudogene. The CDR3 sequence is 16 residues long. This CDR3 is CPPKSLGTGQCYEQYF. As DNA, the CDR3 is TGCCCCCCGAAGAGCCTCGGGACAGGGCAATGTTACGAGCAGTACTTC.